This T cell receptor beta chain was sequenced for a study of blood T cells in healthy people across ages. Study summary: About one barcoded beta molecule per two T cells came from capture by template switching.

Turning to this clonotype: No antigen is known for it.

It was with a sample-barcoded 5' primer and a J-beta primer mix that a second PCR of roughly 7 to 12 cycles was run. TCRdb passed the 5' RACE reads through MiXCR, listing each CDR3 protein once. The data show 550,000 to 650,000 distinct CDR3 sequences, about 27% seen once. Study results and limitations: Unsorted PBMCs ruled out conclusive naive versus antigen-experienced comparison. Comparison with aged donors showed that long-lived donors had more naive CD4+ cells and higher diversity.

The CDR3 runs to 13 residues. V dropped 3 bases and J dropped 6; count of bases not matched to a gene: 6. CDR1 is SQVTM, CDR2 ANQGSEA, per germline. The data were also submitted as part of a second study, on T cells of mothers and their children.

This receptor was identified in a boy younger than 10 in good health. V gene TRBV29-1 combines with J gene TRBJ1-2; TRBD1 matches at 8 bases. Sequencing used blood. This CDR3 reads CSVDGQGAHGYTF. DNA for the CDR3: TGCAGCGTTGACGGCCAGGGGGCGCATGGCTACACCTTC.